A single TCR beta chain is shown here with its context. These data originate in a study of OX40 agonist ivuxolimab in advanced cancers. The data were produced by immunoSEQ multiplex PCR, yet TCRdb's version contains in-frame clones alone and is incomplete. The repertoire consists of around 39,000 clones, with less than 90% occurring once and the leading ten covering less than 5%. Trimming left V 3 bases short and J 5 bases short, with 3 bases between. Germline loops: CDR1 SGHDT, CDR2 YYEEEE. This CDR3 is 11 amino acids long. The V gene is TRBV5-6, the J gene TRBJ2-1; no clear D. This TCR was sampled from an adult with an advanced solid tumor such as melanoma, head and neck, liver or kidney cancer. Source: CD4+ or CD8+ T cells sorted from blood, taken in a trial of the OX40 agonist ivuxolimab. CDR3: CASSWDNEQFF. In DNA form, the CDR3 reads TGTGCCAGCAGCTGGGACAATGAGCAGTTCTTC.